This T cell receptor (beta chain) was sequenced for a study of blood T cell repertoires in COVID-19. Method: immunoSEQ multiplex PCR; TCRdb's copy keeps in-frame clones and lacks some. The sample holds 30,000 to 35,000 clones, approximately 88% seen once. The sequencing sample was made of peripheral blood. The TCR originated in a man aged 60 to 69 with COVID-19, enrolled during active disease.

CDR3 loop: CATSRDRPDSYSNQPQHF. The CDR3 DNA sequence: TGTGCCACCAGCAGAGATCGTCCCGACAGTTATAGCAATCAGCCCCAGCATTTT. J is TRBJ1-5 and V is TRBV15; D might be TRBD1 (5 bases). Trimming pared 0 bases from V and 0 bases from J, leaving 15 bases between. Germline-derived CDR1 and CDR2 are LNHNV and YYDKDF (reference sequence). The CDR3 runs 18 residues.